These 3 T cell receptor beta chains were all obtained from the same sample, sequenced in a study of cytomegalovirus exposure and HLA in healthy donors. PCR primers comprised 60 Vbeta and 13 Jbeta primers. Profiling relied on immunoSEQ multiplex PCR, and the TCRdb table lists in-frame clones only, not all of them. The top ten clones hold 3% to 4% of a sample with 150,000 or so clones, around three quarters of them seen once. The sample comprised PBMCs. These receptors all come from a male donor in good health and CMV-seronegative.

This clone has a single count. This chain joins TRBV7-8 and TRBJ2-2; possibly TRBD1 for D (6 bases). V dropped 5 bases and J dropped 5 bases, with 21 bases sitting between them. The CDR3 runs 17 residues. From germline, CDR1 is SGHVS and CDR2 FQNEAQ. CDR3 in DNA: TGTGCCAGCAGCCTGTCCCGTACGGGGACAAAGACCGGGGAGCTGTTTTTT. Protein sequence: CASSLSRTGTKTGELFF.

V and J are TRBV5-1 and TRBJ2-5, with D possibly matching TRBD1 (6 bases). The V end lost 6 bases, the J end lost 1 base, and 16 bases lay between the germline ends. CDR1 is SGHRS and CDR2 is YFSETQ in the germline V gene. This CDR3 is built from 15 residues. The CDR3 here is CASNPGGHSQETQYF. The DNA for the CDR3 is TGCGCCAGCAACCCTGGGGGACATTCCCAAGAGACCCAGTACTTC.

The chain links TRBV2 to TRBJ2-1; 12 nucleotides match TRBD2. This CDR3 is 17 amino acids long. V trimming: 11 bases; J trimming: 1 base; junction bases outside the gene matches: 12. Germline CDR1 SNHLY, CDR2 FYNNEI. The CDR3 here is CAGSLAGGPRSYNEQFF. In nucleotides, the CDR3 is TGTGCCGGGAGCCTAGCGGGGGGGCCGCGGTCCTACAATGAGCAGTTCTTC.